The 32 T cell receptor beta chains below come from one sample, sequenced in a study of patients and donors after allogeneic stem cell transplantation (dated by TCRdb to 2020 to 2022). The library was generated by RT-PCR. TCRdb names NextSeq 550 as the instrument used. TCRdb reran the public reads through fastp at Q25 and MiXCR, keeping productive beta chains. Each entry is one CDR3 protein sequence, shown with its most common DNA and genes. The sample table contains about a million distinct CDR3 sequences; only one count was recorded for approximately 19% of them. The ten largest make up roughly 6% of the sample. Sequencing input: blood, either unsorted or a sorted T cell fraction (not recorded which). These receptors were taken from a human donor who was either an allogeneic HSCT recipient or a stem cell or donor lymphocyte infusion donor (not recorded which). It is not recorded whose cells these are; they may come from a transplant donor.

The table lists this clonotype with many counts. The chain combines TRBV5-1 with TRBJ2-3; D might be TRBD1 or TRBD2, each matching 6 bases. Trimming removed 3 bases from V and 6 bases from J, with 11 bases in between. CDR1 is SGHRS and CDR2 is YFSETQ in the germline V gene. The CDR3 is made up of 13 amino acids. CDR3 in amino acids: CASSSEGVDTQYF. CDR3 DNA: TGCGCCAGCAGCTCGGAGGGGGTTGATACGCAGTATTTT.

This clonotype was recorded a few times. The rearrangement uses TRBV18 and TRBJ1-1; TRBD1 might be the D (6 bases). This CDR3 has 15 amino acids. V was trimmed by 0 bases and J by 6 bases, leaving 14 bases between them. In germline, CDR1 is KGHSH, CDR2 LQKENI. CDR3 sequence: CASSPPQGLLSEAFF. The CDR3 nucleotides are TGTGCCAGCTCACCACCCCAGGGGCTCCTCTCTGAAGCTTTCTTT.

This clonotype was picked up many times. The chain uses TRBV29-1 and TRBJ1-1; a possible D gene is TRBD1 (6 bases). V was clipped by 6 bases and J by 5 bases, with 13 bases between them. The CDR3 length is 12 residues. CDR1 is SQVTM and CDR2 is ANQGSEA in the germline V gene. Here the CDR3 reads CSVSTGLTEAFF. The CDR3 DNA follows: TGCAGCGTATCTACAGGGTTAACTGAAGCTTTCTTT.

This chain uses TRBV7-3 with TRBJ1-6; a weak D match, TRBD1 (6 bases). V lost 2 bases to trimming and J lost 5 bases, with 10 bases between them. CDR1 and CDR2 (germline): SGHTA, FQGTGA. The length of the CDR3 is 15 residues. For the CDR3, the DNA is TGTGCCAGCAGCTTAGGACAGACCGATAATTCACCCCTCCACTTT. Translated, it gives CASSLGQTDNSPLHF.

This chain joins TRBV29-1 and TRBJ1-2; D possibly corresponds to TRBD1 (5 bases). The CDR3 runs 14 residues. V lost 3 bases, J lost 3 bases, and 14 bases lay in between. The V gene's germline CDR1 is SQVTM and CDR2 ANQGSEA. In nucleotides, the CDR3 is TGCAGCGTTGACTCGACAGATTCTTACTATGGCTACACCTTC. This sequence encodes CSVDSTDSYYGYTF. The variable domain in full, completed from reference TRBV29-1 and TRBJ1-2, reads SAVISQKPSRDICQRGTSLTIQCQVDSQVTMMFWYRQQPGQSLTLIATANQGSEATYESGFVIDKFPISRPNLTFSTLTVSNMSPEDSSIYLCSVDSTDSYYGYTFGSGTRLTVV.

The chain uses TRBV2 and TRBJ2-5, with a possible D match to TRBD1 (5 bases). The germline V gene has CDR1 SNHLY and CDR2 FYNNEI. V lost 8 bases and J lost 3, with 19 bases in between. This CDR3 has 15 amino acids. CDR3: CASPRHGHDKETQYF. The CDR3 coding sequence is TGTGCCAGCCCCCGTCACGGACACGACAAAGAGACCCAGTACTTC.

This clonotype was seen ten or more times. V usage is TRBV20-1 and J usage is TRBJ2-3; 10 nucleotides align to TRBD2. V shed 3 bases, J shed 2 bases, and the junction held 2 bases outside the gene matches. The CDR3 consists of 14 residues. Germline V gives CDR1 DFQATT, CDR2 SNEGSKA (reference sequence). The CDR3 protein is CSARLAGATDTQYF. CDR3 nucleotides: TGCAGTGCTAGGCTAGCGGGAGCCACAGATACGCAGTATTTT.

The chain recombines TRBV2 with TRBJ2-5; D possibly corresponds to TRBD2 (5 bases). The germline gives CDR1 SNHLY, CDR2 FYNNEI. Deletions cut 6 bases from V and 5 bases from J, with 10 bases between. CDR3 length equals 12 residues. The CDR3 region is CASRVAGETQYF. CDR3 coding DNA: TGTGCCAGCAGGGTTGCGGGCGAGACCCAGTACTTC.

This clonotype was detected a few times. The chain couples TRBV18 to TRBJ2-3; D remains unclear. The V end was cut by 6 bases, the J end by 7 bases, with 11 bases between. Germline assignment: CDR1 KGHSH and CDR2 LQKENI. The CDR3 is 12 amino acids. DNA of the CDR3: TGTGCCAGCTCCCCGGAATGGAATACGCAGTATTTT. Translated: CASSPEWNTQYF.

The gene calls are TRBV18 and TRBJ2-7, with 7 bases aligning to TRBD1. Trimming at V came to 4 bases and at J to 3 bases, leaving 9 bases not matched to a gene. Germline V gives CDR1 KGHSH, CDR2 LQKENI. This CDR3 contains 15 residues. DNA for the CDR3: TGTGCCAGCTCACTCCGGGACAGATTAATCTACGAGCAGTACTTC. It yields the protein CASSLRDRLIYEQYF.

This clonotype was observed a handful of times. The chain recombines TRBV6-5 with TRBJ2-1; 12 positions match TRBD2. Germline CDR1 reads MNHEY; CDR2 reads SVGAGI. V was clipped by 2 bases and J by 6 bases; unmatched bases: 2. The CDR3 is made up of 15 amino acids. In DNA form, the CDR3 reads TGTGCCAGCAGTTACGAACTAGCGGGGGGCAATGAGCAGTTCTTC. Translating it yields CASSYELAGGNEQFF.

The V gene is TRBV4-2, the J gene TRBJ2-1; possible D gene TRBD2, 6 bases. The V end was cut by 1 base, the J end by 3 bases, with 19 bases between. CDR1 LGHNA and CDR2 YNFKEQ come from the germline V gene. The CDR3 is 18 residues long. In nucleotides, the CDR3 is TGTGCCAGCAGCCAAGGAACTCCGGTGCGGGAAAACTACAATGAGCAGTTCTTC. Protein sequence: CASSQGTPVRENYNEQFF.

This clonotype was observed a handful of times. This chain connects TRBV4-3 to TRBJ2-7; 11 bases map to TRBD2. In germline, CDR1 is LGHNA, CDR2 YSLEER. The length of the CDR3 is 17 residues. Trimming removed 0 bases from V and 5 bases from J; junction bases left unmatched: 9. The CDR3 spells CASSQDLTSGVPHEQYF. CDR3 in DNA: TGCGCCAGCAGCCAAGATCTGACTAGCGGGGTTCCCCACGAGCAGTACTTC.

The chain couples TRBV5-1 to TRBJ1-6; D unresolved. Per the germline V gene, CDR1 is SGHRS and CDR2 is YFSETQ. The germline V and J ends were trimmed by 0 bases and 3 bases, with 4 bases remaining between them. The CDR3 covers 14 residues. CDR3 region: CASSLERYNSPLHF. DNA for the CDR3: TGCGCCAGCAGCTTGGAACGCTATAATTCACCCCTCCACTTT. Drawing the rest from reference TRBV5-1 and TRBJ1-6, the complete variable domain is KAGVTQTPRYLIKTRGQQVTLSCSPISGHRSVSWYQQTPGQGLQFLFEYFSETQRNKGNFPGRFSGRQFSNSRSEMNVSTLELGDSALYLCASSLERYNSPLHFGNGTRLTVT.

This clonotype was seen a handful of times. The chain is built from TRBV20-1 and TRBJ1-5; D may be TRBD1 (5 bases). Germline assignment: CDR1 DFQATT and CDR2 SNEGSKA (reference sequence). This CDR3 is 15 amino acids long. V lost 5 bases and J lost 1, with 15 bases in between. CDR3 in amino acids: CSASTDRWSNQPQHF. The CDR3 DNA reads as TGCAGTGCTTCGACAGACCGGTGGAGCAATCAGCCCCAGCATTTT.

This clonotype came up a few times. This chain connects TRBV12-3 or TRBV12-4 to TRBJ2-7; D is undetermined. The ends were cut back, 5 bases at V and 0 bases at J, with 11 bases in the middle. The CDR3 is made up of 14 amino acids. The CDR3 protein is CASSADGDSYEQYF. The CDR3 coding sequence is TGTGCCAGCAGTGCCGACGGCGACTCCTACGAGCAGTACTTC.

This clonotype was seen many times. The genes are TRBV5-1 and TRBJ2-1, with 10 bases lining up with TRBD2. The J segment lost 4 bases and the V segment lost 6 bases, leaving 10 bases of the junction unmatched. The CDR3 totals 16 residues. In germline, CDR1 is SGHRS, CDR2 YFSETQ. DNA of the CDR3: TGCGCCAGCAAATCGTACGGGACTAGCGCTTACAATGAGCAGTTCTTC. It yields the protein CASKSYGTSAYNEQFF.

This clonotype appeared a few times. The CDR3 protein is CASSWGLQETQYF. Written as DNA, the CDR3 is TGTGCCAGCAGCTGGGGGTTACAAGAGACCCAGTACTTC. This rearrangement joins TRBV11-2 to TRBJ2-5; tentatively, D is TRBD1 or TRBD2 (5 bases each). Germline assignment: CDR1 SGHAT and CDR2 FQNNGV. Trimming shortened V by 4 bases and J by 2 bases, and 8 bases separated the two germline ends. The CDR3 consists of 13 residues. Using reference TRBV11-2 and TRBJ2-5 for the parts outside the CDR3, the full variable domain is EAGVAQSPRYKIIEKRQSVAFWCNPISGHATLYWYQQILGQGPKLLIQFQNNGVVDDSQLPKDRFSAERLKGVDSTLKIQPAKLEDSAVYLCASSWGLQETQYFGPGTRLLVL.

The CDR3 loop reads CATSEHLATEQYF. The CDR3 DNA reads TGTGCCACCAGTGAACATCTAGCGACCGAGCAGTACTTC. The chain has TRBV24-1 and TRBJ2-7; D is possibly TRBD2 (6 bases). This CDR3 is 13 amino acids long. CDR1 is KGHDR and CDR2 is SFDVKD in the germline V gene. Trimming stripped 4 bases from V and 6 bases from J, with 12 bases between.

The chain couples TRBV20-1 to TRBJ2-1; D gene ambiguous. V was pared by 6 bases and J by 5 bases, with 23 bases between. Germline values: CDR1 DFQATT, CDR2 SNEGSKA (reference sequence). There are 16 residues in the CDR3. The CDR3: CSALSGSRWVHNEQFF. CDR3 DNA sequence: TGCAGTGCCCTCTCCGGCTCTAGGTGGGTCCACAATGAGCAGTTCTTC.

This clonotype was found many times. The J gene is TRBJ2-3, the V gene TRBV10-3, with TRBD2 matching over 8 bases. Unmatched junction bases numbered 4, after V lost 10 bases and J lost 4 bases. In germline, CDR1 is ENHRY, CDR2 SYGVKD. This CDR3 is 12 amino acids long. CDR3: CANSGSADTQYF. CDR3 sequence (DNA): TGTGCCAACAGCGGGAGCGCAGATACGCAGTATTTT.

For the CDR3, the DNA is TGCAGTGCTAGAGATAACGGGAGGGCCAGAAATGAGCAGTTCTTC. Translation: CSARDNGRARNEQFF. This chain joins TRBV20-1 and TRBJ2-1; 8 nucleotides align to TRBD2. The germline CDR1 and CDR2 sequences are DFQATT and SNEGSKA (reference sequence). The V and J ends lost 0 bases and 7 bases, in that order; junction bases with no gene match: 8. There are 15 residues in the CDR3.

CDR3 nucleotides: TGTGCCAGCAGTTTTTATCCAGGACTAGCGGGGTCCTCTAGCACAGATACGCAGTATTTT. Its protein product is CASSFYPGLAGSSSTDTQYF. This chain connects TRBV12-3 or TRBV12-4 to TRBJ2-3; 12 bases line up with TRBD2. The CDR3 is made up of 20 amino acids. The ends lost 3 bases at V and 0 bases at J; junction bases unmatched: 13.

CDR3 protein: CASSPFGTSPYNEQFF. DNA for the CDR3: TGTGCCAGCAGTCCTTTCGGGACTAGCCCCTACAATGAGCAGTTCTTC. V and J are TRBV6-4 and TRBJ2-1; 9 nucleotides agree with TRBD2. The length of the CDR3 is 16 residues. Germline V CDR1 and CDR2: MRHNA, SNTAGT. Trimming removed 5 bases from V and 2 bases from J; junction bases left unmatched: 7.

This clonotype was counted between two and nine times. The rearrangement uses TRBV2 and TRBJ2-3, with 12 bases identical to TRBD1. In germline, CDR1 is SNHLY, CDR2 FYNNEI. The CDR3 extends over 17 amino acids. The J segment lost 1 base and the V segment lost 6 bases, leaving 8 bases of the junction unmatched. The CDR3 DNA reads as TGTGCCAGCAGGGTTGGGGACAGGGGGCTTGGCACAGATACGCAGTATTTT. It is translated as CASRVGDRGLGTDTQYF.

This clonotype was seen a few times. CDR3 in DNA: TGCGCCAGCAGCTACACTATACAAGAAATCAATGAGCAGTTCTTC. Residues: CASSYTIQEINEQFF. This chain joins TRBV4-1 and TRBJ2-1; D unresolved. V was shortened by 5 bases and J by 6 bases, with 17 bases between the two germline ends. Germline CDR1 and CDR2: MGHRA and YSYEKL. The CDR3 loop spans 15 amino acids.

This clonotype showed up many times. This CDR3 is CSARVVNEQFF. The CDR3 nucleotides are TGCAGTGCTAGAGTCGTTAATGAGCAGTTCTTC. This chain links TRBV20-1 with TRBJ2-1; no clear D. Germline CDR1 is DFQATT and CDR2 is SNEGSKA (reference sequence). Deletions cut 1 base from V and 7 bases from J, with 5 bases between. The CDR3 is 11 amino acids.

The V gene is TRBV12-3 or TRBV12-4, the J gene TRBJ2-7; a weak D match, TRBD1 (5 bases). The CDR3 is 15 amino acids. Trimming took off 7 bases at V and 2 bases at J, with 18 bases between the two ends. The CDR3 is CASTPMSSGTYEQYF. CDR3 sequence (DNA): TGTGCCAGCACCCCAATGAGTTCAGGGACCTACGAGCAGTACTTC.

The chain employs TRBV2 and TRBJ2-1; D may correspond to TRBD1 or TRBD2 (5 bases each). Germline CDR1 is SNHLY and CDR2 is FYNNEI. The CDR3 length is 13 residues. Trimming took off 7 bases at V and 0 bases at J, with 7 bases between the two ends. CDR3 sequence (DNA): TGTGCCAGCATGGGGGTCTCCTACAATGAGCAGTTCTTC. It yields the protein CASMGVSYNEQFF.

The chain employs TRBV29-1 and TRBJ2-1; 9 bases align to TRBD1. The germline V gene encodes CDR1 SQVTM and CDR2 ANQGSEA. The trim removed 3 bases at V and 3 bases at J, leaving 3 bases unmatched. The CDR3 runs 14 residues. This chain's CDR3 is CSVDRTGVYNEQFF. Here the CDR3 DNA reads TGCAGCGTTGATAGGACAGGGGTCTACAATGAGCAGTTCTTC.

This clonotype appeared a few times. The chain uses TRBV20-1 and TRBJ2-7; possible D gene TRBD2, 7 bases. V dropped 4 bases and J dropped 2 bases, with 18 bases sitting between them. The CDR3 is 15 amino acids. Germline V gene lookup returns CDR1 DFQATT and CDR2 SNEGSKA (reference sequence). CDR3 sequence reads: CSAKKGGLPTYEQYF. CDR3 DNA sequence: TGCAGTGCTAAAAAGGGGGGGCTGCCCACCTACGAGCAGTACTTC.

There are a few counts of this clonotype. Given a much more abundant clone one base away, this may be a read error. This chain joins TRBV12-3 or TRBV12-4 and TRBJ1-3; D unresolved. Trimming took off 3 bases at V and 4 bases at J, with 7 bases between the two ends. This CDR3 is built from 13 residues. CDR3 sequence: CASSFGGGNTIYF. The CDR3 nucleotides are TGTGCCAGCAGTTTTGGAGGGGGAAACACCATATATTTT.